The clone carrying this T cell receptor beta chain was seen a handful of times. For every subset, genomic DNA was evenly distributed across several immunoSEQ plates. Only in-frame clones appear in the TCRdb table, and some are missing; sequencing was by immunoSEQ multiplex PCR. The repertoire consists of about 580,000 clones, with 98% occurring once and the leading ten covering approximately 0.3%. CDR1 is SGDLS and CDR2 is YYNGEE in the germline V gene. CDR3 length: 16 amino acids. V lost 3 bases and J lost 5, with 18 bases in between. The naive CD8 population came from CD45RO-negative cells selected for CCR7, without terminally differentiated effector memory CD45RA+ cells. There were no recent acute infections or vaccinations among the donors, who were healthy HIV-negative adults. Every donor, a Caucasian adult, lived in Nashville, Tennessee. These data belong to a study of shared clonotypes between healthy human individuals.

The sequencing sample was made of naive CD8+ T cells sorted from blood. This clonotype was sampled from a man in his thirties or forties in good health. The chain couples TRBV9 to TRBJ2-1; a weak D match, TRBD2 (6 bases). The CDR3 protein is CASSGRSGNANNEQFF. The CDR3 DNA sequence: TGTGCCAGCAGCGGCCGTAGCGGCAACGCCAACAATGAGCAGTTCTTC.